These 18 T cell receptor beta chains came from one sample sequenced in a study of control samples from healthy donors and cancer patients. Profiled with immunoSEQ multiplex PCR; TCRdb holds only in-frame clones, not every one. The sample has approximately 100,000 clones; around 88% are singletons. The material sequenced was blood. Receptor source: a man aged 25 to 45 in good health.

The J gene is TRBJ2-5, the V gene TRBV5-1; 8 positions match TRBD1. Per the germline V gene, CDR1 is SGHRS and CDR2 is YFSETQ. The CDR3 extends over 16 amino acids. The V gene end was trimmed by 4 bases and the J gene end by 4 bases; junction bases not matched to a gene: 12. CDR3 in amino acids: CASSPPQGAGLETQYF. The CDR3 nucleotides read TGCGCCAGCAGCCCCCCCCAGGGGGCTGGATTAGAGACCCAGTACTTC.

The chain is built from TRBV10-1 and TRBJ2-7; 8 positions agree with TRBD1. The V gene end was trimmed by 6 bases and the J gene end by 3 bases; junction bases not matched to a gene: 7. Germline CDR1 is WNHNN and CDR2 is SYGVQD (reference sequence). CDR3 size: 14 residues. The CDR3 coding sequence is TGCGCCAGCAGAAAGTCCGGGACAGGCTACGAGCAGTACTTC. This translates into CASRKSGTGYEQYF.

The V call is TRBV2, the J call TRBJ2-7, with TRBD2 identical over 7 bases. The V and J ends lost 1 base and 0 bases, in that order; junction bases with no gene match: 9. The CDR3 totals 17 residues. Germline V lookup: CDR1 SNHLY, CDR2 FYNNEI. Here the CDR3 reads CASSEGLALLSSYEQYV. CDR3 nucleotide sequence: TGTGCCAGCAGTGAAGGACTAGCCCTACTTAGCTCCTACGAGCAGTACGTC.

V is TRBV14 and J is TRBJ1-2; D perhaps matches TRBD1 (6 bases). The germline gives CDR1 SGHDN, CDR2 FVKESK. The CDR3 has 16 residues. Between the trimmed V and J ends, which lost 2 bases and 4 bases, there was a span of 17 bases. This CDR3 reads CASSQRIGGGSYGYTF. The CDR3 nucleotides read TGTGCCAGCAGCCAACGTATCGGGGGCGGGAGCTATGGCTACACCTTC.

J is TRBJ1-4 and V is TRBV5-1, with unresolved D. Trimming shortened V by 3 bases and J by 8 bases, and 20 bases separated the two germline ends. The germline gives CDR1 SGHRS, CDR2 YFSETQ. The CDR3 runs 16 residues. The CDR3 coding sequence is TGCGCCAGCAGCTCCCTTAACAGCCCTTCACGCGAAAAACTGTTTTTT. Translated, it gives CASSSLNSPSREKLFF. The full variable domain, in which reference TRBV5-1 and TRBJ1-4 provide the parts outside the CDR3, is KAGVTQTPRYLIKTRGQQVTLSCSPISGHRSVSWYQQTPGQGLQFLFEYFSETQRNKGNFPGRFSGRQFSNSRSEMNVSTLELGDSALYLCASSSLNSPSREKLFFGSGTQLSVL.

The chain is built from TRBV2 and TRBJ1-2, with 9 positions matching TRBD1. V trimming: 6 bases; J trimming: 5 bases; junction bases outside the gene matches: 7. CDR1 is SNHLY and CDR2 is FYNNEI in the germline V gene. This CDR3 contains 14 residues. The CDR3 loop reads CASRPGQGIYGYTF. The CDR3 DNA is TGTGCCAGCAGACCAGGACAGGGGATTTATGGCTACACCTTC.

The chain couples TRBV2 to TRBJ1-1, with D maybe TRBD1 (6 bases). The germline V gene encodes CDR1 SNHLY and CDR2 FYNNEI. Trimming cost V 7 bases and J 1 base, with 16 bases left between them. The CDR3 sequence is 15 residues long. CDR3 loop: CASMRNRAANTEAFF. As DNA, the CDR3 is TGTGCCAGCATGCGAAACAGGGCGGCGAACACTGAAGCTTTCTTT.

The gene calls are TRBV7-6 and TRBJ2-5; D is possibly TRBD2 (6 bases). The CDR3 extends over 14 amino acids. The ends were cut back, 5 bases at V and 1 base at J, with 11 bases in the middle. Germline CDR1 reads SGHVS; CDR2 reads FNYEAQ. Here the CDR3 DNA reads TGTGCCAGCAGCGACCGGGACTTCCAAGAGACCCAGTACTTC. It yields the protein CASSDRDFQETQYF. The variable domain in full, completed from reference TRBV7-6 and TRBJ2-5, reads GAGVSQSPRYKVTKRGQDVALRCDPISGHVSLYWYRQALGQGPEFLTYFNYEAQQDKSGLPNDRFSAERPEGSISTLTIQRTEQRDSAMYRCASSDRDFQETQYFGPGTRLLVL.

The chain joins TRBV11-2 to TRBJ1-3; the D gene is possibly TRBD1 (6 bases). CDR1 and CDR2 (germline): SGHAT, FQNNGV. The CDR3 sequence is 15 residues long. Trimming removed 1 base at V and 2 bases at J, with 9 bases between. The DNA for the CDR3 is TGTGCCAGCAGCTTAGGGCCAGGGGCTGGAAACACCATATATTTT. Its protein product is CASSLGPGAGNTIYF.

The genes are TRBV19 and TRBJ2-2; 10 bases map to TRBD2. CDR3 length: 18 residues. In germline, CDR1 is LNHDA, CDR2 SQIVND (reference sequence). The J segment lost 0 bases and the V segment lost 0 bases, leaving 4 bases of the junction unmatched. The CDR3 nucleotides are TGTGCCAGTAGTATAGAGTCTAGCGGGGGTACGAACACCGGGGAGCTGTTTTTT. This translates into CASSIESSGGTNTGELFF.

The chain is built from TRBV20-1 and TRBJ1-2, with TRBD1 identical over 7 bases. The CDR3 contains 14 residues. The V gene's germline CDR1 is DFQATT and CDR2 SNEGSKA (reference sequence). V was pared by 3 bases and J by 3 bases, with 7 bases of the junction left unmatched. The DNA of the CDR3 is TGCAGTGCTAGTTCAAGGGGGCAGTACTATGGCTACACCTTC. Residues: CSASSRGQYYGYTF.

The chain joins TRBV21-1 to TRBJ2-7; the table gives TRBD1 as D, unverified against the DNA. TRBV21-1 counts as a pseudogene. CDR3 length: 13 residues. In DNA form, the CDR3 reads TGTGCCAGCAGCAAGCGATACAGATACGAGCAGTACGTC. This gives the protein CASSKRYRYEQYV.

This chain's CDR3 is CASSLGTSGGPEQFF. CDR3 DNA: TGTGCCAGCAGCTTAGGGACTAGCGGGGGGCCTGAGCAGTTCTTC. The chain joins TRBV7-9 to TRBJ2-1; TRBD2 agrees at 14 bases. Germline assignment: CDR1 SEHNR and CDR2 FQNEAQ (reference sequence). The CDR3 is made up of 15 amino acids. V was clipped by 1 base and J by 9 bases; unmatched bases: 2.

The V gene is TRBV14, the J gene TRBJ2-1; 10 bases map to TRBD1. The CDR3 runs to 12 residues. Germline assignment: CDR1 SGHDN and CDR2 FVKESK. V lost 3 bases, J lost 13 bases, and 3 bases stayed unmatched. The chain's CDR3 is CASSQDRGRQFF. The CDR3 region has the DNA TGTGCCAGCAGCCAGGACAGGGGGAGACAGTTCTTC.

In its sample, this clone was seen once. The chain combines TRBV27 with TRBJ2-5; possible D gene TRBD2, 5 bases. The length of the CDR3 is 14 residues. Trimming left V 6 bases short and J 4 bases short, with 15 bases between. CDR1 and CDR2 from the germline V gene are MNHEY and SMNVEV (reference sequence). The CDR3 DNA reads as TGTGCCAGCAGCCCGGTCGGACTGAGAGAGACCCAGTACTTC. Encoded protein: CASSPVGLRETQYF.

The gene calls are TRBV7-9 and TRBJ1-1; TRBD1 is a possible D gene (6 bases). The CDR3 contains 12 residues. Trimming pared 6 bases from V and 1 base from J, leaving 6 bases between. Looked up from germline, CDR1 is SEHNR and CDR2 is FQNEAQ (reference sequence). The DNA of the CDR3 is TGTGCCAGCAGGGGGGCGAACACTGAAGCTTTCTTT. Translation: CASRGANTEAFF. Full variable domain (outside the CDR3, taken from reference TRBV7-9 and TRBJ1-1): DTGVSQNPRHKITKRGQNVTFRCDPISEHNRLYWYRQTLGQGPEFLTYFQNEAQLEKSRLLSDRFSAERPKGSFSTLEIQRTEQGDSAMYLCASRGANTEAFFGQGTRLTVV.

The chain is built from TRBV14 and TRBJ1-5; no firm D call. V dropped 2 bases and J dropped 4 bases, with 6 bases sitting between them. The germline V gene has CDR1 SGHDN and CDR2 FVKESK. This CDR3 has 13 amino acids. The CDR3 nucleotides are TGTGCCAGCAGCCAATCCTATAATCAGCCCCAGCATTTT. Residues: CASSQSYNQPQHF.

Only a few counts were recorded for this clone. The chain uses TRBV20-1 and TRBJ2-4, with a weak D call TRBD1 (6 bases). Looked up from germline, CDR1 is DFQATT and CDR2 is SNEGSKA (reference sequence). The CDR3 totals 20 residues. The V gene lost 3 bases and the J gene lost 0 bases, with 27 bases spanning the gap. CDR3 protein: CSASTARKGTLRIAKNIQYF. The CDR3 DNA follows: TGCAGTGCTAGTACCGCCCGCAAGGGGACACTCCGCATAGCCAAAAACATTCAGTACTTC.